These 22 T cell receptor beta chains were sequenced from one sample in a study of blood T cell repertoires in COVID-19. Sequencing was performed with immunoSEQ multiplex PCR; in TCRdb, only in-frame clones are kept and a portion is missing. The sample lists some 93,000 clones, approximately 86% occurring once. Sequenced: peripheral blood. Receptors originate from a woman of 80 years or more with acute or convalescent COVID-19.

Only a few counts were recorded for this clone. This rearrangement joins TRBV5-1 to TRBJ2-3, with TRBD2 as a possible D gene (6 bases). V was trimmed by 0 bases and J by 2 bases, leaving 13 bases between them. Germline V lookup: CDR1 SGHRS, CDR2 YFSETQ. The CDR3 runs 16 residues. CDR3 sequence reads: CASSLATVGLTDTQYF. CDR3 in DNA: TGCGCCAGCAGCTTGGCGACAGTGGGACTCACAGATACGCAGTATTTT.

The chain joins TRBV18 to TRBJ1-6; TRBD1 might be the D (5 bases). The germline CDR1 and CDR2 sequences are KGHSH and LQKENI. Deletions cut 5 bases from V and 11 bases from J, with 16 bases between. CDR3 length: 14 amino acids. The CDR3 region is CASSGDGGGPPLHF. The DNA of the CDR3 is TGTGCCAGCTCAGGAGATGGGGGGGGTCCACCCCTCCACTTT. The entire variable domain, with the rest obtained from reference TRBV18 and TRBJ1-6, is as follows: NAGVMQNPRHLVRRRGQEARLRCSPMKGHSHVYWYRQLPEEGLKFMVYLQKENIIDESGMPKERFSAEFPKEGPSILRIQQVVRGDSAAYFCASSGDGGGPPLHFGNGTRLTVT.

The J gene is TRBJ1-2, the V gene TRBV5-6; the match to TRBD1 covers 10 bases. V dropped 4 bases and J dropped 3; count of bases not matched to a gene: 12. The germline V gene has CDR1 SGHDT and CDR2 YYEEEE. The CDR3 sequence is 17 residues long. CDR3 residues: CASSPRGQGRVDYGYTF. CDR3 bases: TGTGCCAGCAGCCCGCGGGGACAGGGGCGGGTCGACTATGGCTACACCTTC.

This rearrangement joins TRBV6-6 to TRBJ1-4; a possible D gene is TRBD1 (5 bases). The length of the CDR3 is 14 residues. Germline V gene data show CDR1 as MNHNY and CDR2 as SVGAGI (reference sequence). The germline V and J ends were trimmed by 5 bases and 8 bases, with 15 bases remaining between them. CDR3 amino acids: CASSISGTREKLFF. In DNA, the CDR3 is TGTGCCAGCAGTATTTCCGGGACTCGGGAAAAACTGTTTTTT.

The chain joins TRBV5-4 to TRBJ1-5; D is unresolved. V was pared by 4 bases and J by 5 bases, with 10 bases between. This CDR3 is built from 13 residues. Germline CDR1 is SGHNT and CDR2 is YYREEE (reference sequence). In DNA form, the CDR3 reads TGTGCCAGCAGCGTTGACAAGGATCAGCCCCAGCATTTT. Its protein product is CASSVDKDQPQHF.

In its sample, this clone was seen once. The V and J genes are TRBV7-9 and TRBJ1-3; D may be TRBD1 (5 bases). In germline, CDR1 is SEHNR, CDR2 FQNEAQ (reference sequence). The ends were cut back, 2 bases at V and 0 bases at J, with 8 bases in the middle. This CDR3 region has 15 residues. CDR3 sequence: CASSLSGFSGNTIYF. CDR3 sequence (DNA): TGTGCCAGCAGCTTATCAGGGTTCTCTGGAAACACCATATATTTT.

This chain links TRBV13 with TRBJ1-1; 8 nucleotides align to TRBD1. The CDR3 spans 15 residues. The J segment lost 10 bases and the V segment lost 2 bases, leaving 12 bases of the junction unmatched. The germline V gene has CDR1 PRHDT and CDR2 FYEKMQ (reference sequence). CDR3: CASSLLTGTGLGAFF. Written as DNA, the CDR3 is TGTGCCAGCAGCTTATTGACCGGGACAGGTTTAGGAGCTTTCTTT.

This chain joins TRBV18 and TRBJ2-1; 9 bases line up with TRBD1. With V trimmed by 4 bases and J by 5 bases, 12 bases remained unmatched. Germline values: CDR1 KGHSH, CDR2 LQKENI. This CDR3 spans 17 amino acids. Here the CDR3 DNA reads TGTGCCAGCTCACTTCGGTCGACAGGGGGTAGCCACAATGAGCAGTTCTTC. It codes for CASSLRSTGGSHNEQFF.

This sequence joins TRBV6-1 and TRBJ2-6, with TRBD2 matching over 7 bases. This CDR3 spans 19 amino acids. The ends lost 2 bases at V and 6 bases at J; junction bases unmatched: 16. Germline CDR1 MNHNS, CDR2 SASEGT. This chain's CDR3 is CASSERGEQGGLAANVLTF. DNA of the CDR3: TGTGCCAGCAGTGAAAGGGGCGAGCAGGGAGGGCTGGCGGCCAACGTCCTGACTTTC.

The rearrangement uses TRBV2 and TRBJ2-5; 7 bases match TRBD2. The CDR3 sequence is 14 residues long. Germline CDR1 is SNHLY and CDR2 is FYNNEI. J lost 4 bases, V lost 3 bases, and 5 bases had no gene match. The CDR3 sequence: CASSDSGGRETQYF. The CDR3 DNA follows: TGTGCCAGCAGTGACTCGGGGGGACGAGAGACCCAGTACTTC. Based on the CDR3 plus reference TRBV2 and TRBJ2-5, the full variable domain is EPEVTQTPSHQVTQMGQEVILRCVPISNHLYFYWYRQILGQKVEFLVSFYNNEISEKSEIFDDQFSVERPDGSNFTLKIRSTKLEDSAMYFCASSDSGGRETQYFGPGTRLLVL.

The gene calls are TRBV4-1 and TRBJ2-7; TRBD2 aligns across 8 bases. The CDR3 is made up of 16 amino acids. With V trimmed by 3 bases and J by 1 base, 8 bases remained unmatched. The V gene's germline CDR1 is MGHRA and CDR2 YSYEKL. The CDR3, as DNA: TGCGCCAGCAGCCATGGAGAGCGGGGGACTTCCTACGAGCAGTACTTC. Protein product: CASSHGERGTSYEQYF.

V and J are TRBV5-4 and TRBJ2-5; 10 bases line up with TRBD2. The V gene's germline CDR1 is SGHNT and CDR2 YYREEE (reference sequence). The CDR3 runs to 16 residues. Unmatched junction bases numbered 8, after V lost 0 bases and J lost 6 bases. In DNA form, the CDR3 reads TGTGCCAGCAGCTTGGCTTCGAGCGGGGGGGCAAAGACCCAGTACTTC. Translated, it gives CASSLASSGGAKTQYF. Variable domain in full (rest from reference TRBV5-4 and TRBJ2-5): ETGVTQSPTHLIKTRGQQVTLRCSSQSGHNTVSWYQQALGQGPQFIFQYYREEENGRGNFPPRFSGLQFPNYSSELNVNALELDDSALYLCASSLASSGGAKTQYFGPGTRLLVL.

The chain is built from TRBV5-4 and TRBJ2-1, with 13 bases lining up with TRBD2. This CDR3 has 17 amino acids. V lost 0 bases and J lost 8; bases outside the gene matches: 8. Germline loops: CDR1 SGHNT, CDR2 YYREEE (reference sequence). CDR3 sequence (DNA): TGTGCCAGCAGCTTGGGGCTTGGGACTAGCGGGGTGGATGAGCAGTTCTTC. This translates into CASSLGLGTSGVDEQFF.

The chain joins TRBV7-8 to TRBJ2-1; 10 bases fit TRBD2. The germline V gene has CDR1 SGHVS and CDR2 FQNEAQ. Trimming took 3 bases from V and 0 from J; bases not matched to a gene: 2. This CDR3 contains 16 residues. CDR3 in DNA: TGTGCCAGCAGCTTTAGCGGGGGGCTCTCCTACAATGAGCAGTTCTTC. This sequence encodes CASSFSGGLSYNEQFF.

The chain carries TRBV5-1 and TRBJ2-5, with a tentative D call TRBD1 (6 bases). Trimming stripped 2 bases from V and 2 bases from J, with 10 bases between. Germline loops: CDR1 SGHRS, CDR2 YFSETQ. The CDR3 totals 14 residues. The DNA for the CDR3 is TGCGCCAGCAGCTTCGGACAGACTCAAGAGACCCAGTACTTC. Protein product: CASSFGQTQETQYF.

The chain has TRBV6-5 and TRBJ2-3; D ambiguous. This CDR3 has 16 amino acids. CDR1 and CDR2 (germline): MNHEY, SVGAGI. The germline V and J ends were trimmed by 0 bases and 2 bases, with 12 bases remaining between them. The CDR3 DNA follows: TGTGCCAGCAGTTACTCTACTCCAAAAAACACAGATACGCAGTATTTT. This encodes CASSYSTPKNTDTQYF.

This clone was counted a single time. The chain combines TRBV7-9 with TRBJ2-5; D not certain. CDR3 size: 14 residues. Looked up from germline, CDR1 is SEHNR and CDR2 is FQNEAQ (reference sequence). Between the trimmed V and J ends, which lost 1 base and 4 bases, there was a span of 10 bases. The DNA of the CDR3 is TGTGCCAGCAGCTTAGATGGCCCCACAGAGACCCAGTACTTC. Residues: CASSLDGPTETQYF.

The rearrangement links TRBV6-4 to TRBJ1-4; D might be TRBD1 (6 bases). From germline, CDR1 is MRHNA and CDR2 SNTAGT. CDR3 length equals 17 residues. Trimming stripped 6 bases from V and 2 bases from J, with 19 bases between. CDR3 sequence reads: CASRGTRQVLTNEKLFF. The CDR3 DNA follows: TGTGCCAGCAGGGGGACCCGACAGGTCCTGACTAATGAAAAACTGTTTTTT.

The chain employs TRBV14 and TRBJ2-3, with D maybe TRBD2 (5 bases). V was cut by 0 bases and J by 2 bases, with 18 bases left in between. The CDR3 spans 18 residues. CDR1 and CDR2 (germline): SGHDN, FVKESK. CDR3 loop: CASSQEPRYWGDTDTQYF. The CDR3 coding sequence is TGTGCCAGCAGCCAAGAACCCCGGTATTGGGGAGACACAGATACGCAGTATTTT.

The V and J genes are TRBV2 and TRBJ1-2; D is possibly TRBD1 (5 bases). The V end lost 2 bases, the J end lost 8 bases, and 15 bases lay between the germline ends. In germline, CDR1 is SNHLY, CDR2 FYNNEI. CDR3 length: 14 residues. The CDR3 DNA is TGTGCCAGCAGTGAATTAGGACCTCGGGGGGGCTACACCTTC. This gives the protein CASSELGPRGGYTF.

The chain is built from TRBV14 and TRBJ1-2; D gene ambiguous. Trimming stripped 4 bases from V and 7 bases from J, with 13 bases between. Looked up from germline, CDR1 is SGHDN and CDR2 is FVKESK. The length of the CDR3 is 13 residues. The DNA for the CDR3 is TGTGCCAGCAGCCCTTCAGGAGGTTCTGGCTACACCTTC. This translates into CASSPSGGSGYTF.

This chain links TRBV7-9 with TRBJ1-2, with 7 nucleotides matching TRBD1. Germline CDR1 SEHNR, CDR2 FQNEAQ (reference sequence). V was pared by 5 bases and J by 7 bases, with 7 bases of the junction left unmatched. The CDR3 contains 13 residues. In nucleotides, the CDR3 is TGTGCCAGCAGCGCGGGGACAGCCGTTGGCTACACCTTC. Translating it yields CASSAGTAVGYTF.